This TCR beta chain was retrieved from a study of response to subunit inactivated influenza vaccine. TCRdb re-analysed the RT-PCR reads in MiXCR, keeping a single row per CDR3 protein. This sample has about 610,000 distinct CDR3 sequences, with 12% to 15% found just once. Trimming removed 1 base at V and 6 bases at J, with 20 bases between. The CDR3 is 17 residues long. The germline CDR1 and CDR2 sequences are SGHTA and FQGNSA. The chain employs TRBV7-2 and TRBJ2-3; D uncertain. The material sequenced was PBMCs from blood, taken about 13 days after vaccination. The origin of this receptor is a man aged 50 to 60 who received an inactivated influenza vaccine. CDR3 nucleotide sequence: TGTGCCAGCAGCTTAGTGGAGTCGGCTACCCTGACGGATACGCAGTATTTT. It is translated as CASSLVESATLTDTQYF.